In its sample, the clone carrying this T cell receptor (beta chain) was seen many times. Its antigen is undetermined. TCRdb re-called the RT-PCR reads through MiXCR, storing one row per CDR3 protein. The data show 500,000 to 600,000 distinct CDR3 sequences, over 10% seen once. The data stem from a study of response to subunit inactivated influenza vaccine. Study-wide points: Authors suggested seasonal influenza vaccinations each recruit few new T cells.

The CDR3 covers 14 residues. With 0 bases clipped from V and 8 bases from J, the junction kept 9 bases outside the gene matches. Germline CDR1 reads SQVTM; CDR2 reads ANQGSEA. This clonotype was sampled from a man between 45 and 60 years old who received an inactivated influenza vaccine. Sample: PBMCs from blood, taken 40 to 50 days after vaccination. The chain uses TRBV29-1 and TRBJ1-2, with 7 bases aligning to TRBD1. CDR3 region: CSVEDYRGAGGYTF. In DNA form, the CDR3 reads TGCAGCGTTGAAGACTACAGGGGTGCCGGAGGCTACACCTTC.